The TCR beta chain described here comes from a study of blood T cell repertoires in COVID-19 (dated by TCRdb to 2020 to 2022). About the investigation overall: The collaborator samples originated in the United States, Italy and Spain and spanned the acute and convalescent phases of COVID-19. The prospective study material was composed of cDNA or gDNA derived from T cells, B-cell-depleted T cells, or PBMCs. Deeply sampled blood TCRbeta repertoires from subjects exposed to, actively infected with, or recovered from COVID-19 were included in the dataset. The repertoires were released in a freely available public database meant as a resource for research on the immune response to SARS-CoV-2. Samples were obtained from the ongoing ImmuneRACE study (first 160 participants) and from 1,000 to 1,500 subjects provided by 6 global collaborators. Sample metadata almost always included a de-identified subject ID, COVID-19 status, age in years and sex. Where available, HLA class I and class II types were obtained from metadata supplied by the sample provider rather than from assay-based typing. The full study reports these points: How much clinical and demographic metadata was included differed by source and by participant, and the metadata was provided uncurated.

A distance of 14 bases separates the germline ends of V and J, which lose 1 base and 7 bases respectively. Per the germline V gene (reference sequence), LGHDT is the CDR1 and YNNKEL is the CDR2. Taken from cysteine to phenylalanine, the CDR3 has 15 residues. Just CDR3 DNA is preserved here, 45 bases in frame from base 1. Remarks on this clone: The antigen it recognizes is unknown. Base qualities were left out, and no much larger clone turns up one base away.

TCRbeta CDR3 regions were amplified from genomic DNA using the immunoSEQ Assay, a bias-controlled multiplex PCR. Turning to the authors' computational methods: The number of nucleated cells in each sample was estimated from the amplification of reference gene primers within the assay. To quantify the absolute abundance of each unique TCRbeta CDR3 rearrangement, sequence reads were collapsed and filtered. For each sample, productive Simpson clonality was calculated as the square root of Simpson's diversity index over productive rearrangements. TCRdb mirrors the immuneACCESS table, restricted to in-frame sequences. Some clones are absent from its copies; in checked studies, under half trace to an unresolved V gene, and the reason for the others is unknown. Clone size and the V and J calls come from that table; the DNA yielded D and trimming. This sample lists 350,000 or so clones; 70% to 90% were detected once. Jointly, the top ten make up approximately 4.4% of the sample.

Participants in the prospective study were aged roughly 18 to 100 years, lived in 20 to 25 United States geographic areas, and enrolled through a virtual design. To assign participants to cohorts, the prospective study relied on clinical history that participants themselves reported in a screening survey and a study questionnaire. Mobile phlebotomists in the prospective study collected whole blood, serum and a nasopharyngeal or oropharyngeal swab from every participant. Additional blood draws and questionnaires over an approximately two-month period could optionally be provided by prospective study participants. Prospective study blood samples were shipped either frozen or at room temperature before DNA extraction.

Sequenced material: PBMCs or T cells enriched from blood (not recorded which). The sequence came from a woman aged 40 to 50 with acute COVID-19. This receptor chain uses TRBV3-1 (or the pseudogene TRBV3-2) and TRBJ2-1, and TRBD2 may be the D gene, going by 5 matching bases. The CDR3 here reads CASSQVSELGNEQFF. The base sequence is TGTGCCAGCAGCCAAGTGAGTGAACTAGGGAATGAGCAGTTCTTC.